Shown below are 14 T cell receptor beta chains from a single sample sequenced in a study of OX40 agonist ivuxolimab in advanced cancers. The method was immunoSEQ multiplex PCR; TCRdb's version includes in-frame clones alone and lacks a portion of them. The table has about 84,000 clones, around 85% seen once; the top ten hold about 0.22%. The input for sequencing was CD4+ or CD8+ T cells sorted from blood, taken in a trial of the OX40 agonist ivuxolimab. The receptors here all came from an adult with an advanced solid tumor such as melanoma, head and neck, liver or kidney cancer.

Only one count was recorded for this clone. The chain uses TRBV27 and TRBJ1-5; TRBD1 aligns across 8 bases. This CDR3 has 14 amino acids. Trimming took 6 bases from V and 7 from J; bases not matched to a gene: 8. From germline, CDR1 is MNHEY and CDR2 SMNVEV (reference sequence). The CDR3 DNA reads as TGTGCCAGCAGCCTTGCCCAGGGGGCCCAGCCCCAGCATTTT. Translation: CASSLAQGAQPQHF.

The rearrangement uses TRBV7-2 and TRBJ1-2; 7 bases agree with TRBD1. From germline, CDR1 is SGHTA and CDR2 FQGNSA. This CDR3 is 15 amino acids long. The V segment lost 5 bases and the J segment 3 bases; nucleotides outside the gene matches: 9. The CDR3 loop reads CASSRNRQGHYGYTF. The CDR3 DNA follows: TGTGCCAGCAGCCGAAACCGACAGGGCCACTATGGCTACACCTTC.

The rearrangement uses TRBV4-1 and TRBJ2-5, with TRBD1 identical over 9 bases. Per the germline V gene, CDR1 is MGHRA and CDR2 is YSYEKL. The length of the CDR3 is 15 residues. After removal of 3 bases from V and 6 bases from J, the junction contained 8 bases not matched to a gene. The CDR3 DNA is TGCGCCAGCAGCCATGATCCGGGACAGGGTAAGACCCAGTACTTC. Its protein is CASSHDPGQGKTQYF.

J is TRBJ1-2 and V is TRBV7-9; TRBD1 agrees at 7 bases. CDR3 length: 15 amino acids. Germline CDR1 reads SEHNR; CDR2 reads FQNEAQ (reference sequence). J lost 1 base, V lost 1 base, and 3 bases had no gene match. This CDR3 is CASSLGTGDNYGYTF. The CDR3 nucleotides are TGTGCCAGCAGCTTAGGGACAGGTGATAACTATGGCTACACCTTC.

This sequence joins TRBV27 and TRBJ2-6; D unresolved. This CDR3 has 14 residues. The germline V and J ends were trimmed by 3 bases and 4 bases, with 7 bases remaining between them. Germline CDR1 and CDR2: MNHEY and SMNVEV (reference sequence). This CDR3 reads CASSFWAGANVLTF. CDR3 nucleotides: TGTGCCAGCAGTTTCTGGGCGGGGGCCAACGTCCTGACTTTC.

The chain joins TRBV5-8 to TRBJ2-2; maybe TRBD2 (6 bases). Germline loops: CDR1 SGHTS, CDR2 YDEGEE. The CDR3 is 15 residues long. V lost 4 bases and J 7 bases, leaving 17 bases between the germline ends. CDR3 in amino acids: CASSRLDYTNGELFF. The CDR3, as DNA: TGTGCCAGCAGCCGGCTGGACTATACGAACGGGGAGCTGTTTTTT. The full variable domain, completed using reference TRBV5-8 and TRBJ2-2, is EAGVTQSPTHLIKTRGQQATLRCSPISGHTSVYWYQQALGLGLQFLLWYDEGEERNRGNFPPRFSGRQFPNYSSELNVNALELEDSALYLCASSRLDYTNGELFFGEGSRLTVL.

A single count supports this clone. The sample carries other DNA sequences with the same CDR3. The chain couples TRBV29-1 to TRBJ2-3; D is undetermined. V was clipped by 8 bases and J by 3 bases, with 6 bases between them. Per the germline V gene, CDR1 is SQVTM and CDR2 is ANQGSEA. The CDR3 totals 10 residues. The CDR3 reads CSTDTDTQYF. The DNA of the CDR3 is TGCAGCACCGATACAGATACGCAGTATTTT.

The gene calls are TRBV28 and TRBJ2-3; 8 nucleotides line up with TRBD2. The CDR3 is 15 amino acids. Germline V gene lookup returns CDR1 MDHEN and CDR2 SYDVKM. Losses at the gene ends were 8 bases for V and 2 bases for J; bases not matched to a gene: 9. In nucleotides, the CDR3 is TGTGCCAGCCGGGAGGGCATCTATCTCACAGATACGCAGTATTTT. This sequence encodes CASREGIYLTDTQYF.

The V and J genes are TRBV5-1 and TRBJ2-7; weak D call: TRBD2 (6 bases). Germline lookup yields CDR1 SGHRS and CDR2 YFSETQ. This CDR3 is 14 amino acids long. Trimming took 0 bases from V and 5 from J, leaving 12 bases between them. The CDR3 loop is CASSLGAGRHEQYF. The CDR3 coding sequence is TGCGCCAGCAGCTTGGGCGCGGGGAGGCACGAGCAGTACTTC.

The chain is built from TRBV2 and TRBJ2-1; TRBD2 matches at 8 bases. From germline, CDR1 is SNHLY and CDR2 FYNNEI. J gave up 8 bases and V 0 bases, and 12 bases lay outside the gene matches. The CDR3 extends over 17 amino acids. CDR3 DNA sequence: TGTGCCAGCAGTGAAGCATCGTTGCCGGGAGGGTTGTATGAGCAGTTCTTC. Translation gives CASSEASLPGGLYEQFF.

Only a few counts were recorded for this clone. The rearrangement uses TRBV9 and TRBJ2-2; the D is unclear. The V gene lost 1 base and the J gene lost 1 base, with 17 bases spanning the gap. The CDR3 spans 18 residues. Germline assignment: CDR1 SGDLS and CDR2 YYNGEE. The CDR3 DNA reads TGTGCCAGCAGCGTAACGGGTCGGGTGTCCGGGAACACCGGGGAGCTGTTTTTT. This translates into CASSVTGRVSGNTGELFF.

CDR3: CASTQGFMNTEAFF. CDR3 nucleotide sequence: TGTGCCAGTACACAGGGTTTTATGAACACTGAAGCTTTCTTT. This rearrangement joins TRBV19 to TRBJ1-1, with TRBD1 as a possible D gene (6 bases). The V and J ends lost 7 bases and 0 bases respectively, with 12 bases between them. Germline-derived CDR1 and CDR2 are LNHDA and SQIVND (reference sequence). The CDR3 is 14 amino acids. Full variable domain (missing parts from reference TRBV19 and TRBJ1-1): DGGITQSPKYLFRKEGQNVTLSCEQNLNHDAMYWYRQDPGQGLRLIYYSQIVNDFQKGDIAEGYSVSREKKESFPLTVTSAQKNPTAFYLCASTQGFMNTEAFFGQGTRLTVV.

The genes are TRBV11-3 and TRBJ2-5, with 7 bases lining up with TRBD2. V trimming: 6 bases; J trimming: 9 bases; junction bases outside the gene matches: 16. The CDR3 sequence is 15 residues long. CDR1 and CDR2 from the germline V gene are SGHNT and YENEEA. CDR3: CASSPPPDGAGAQYF. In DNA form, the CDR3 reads TGTGCCAGCAGTCCACCCCCGGACGGCGCGGGGGCCCAGTACTTC.

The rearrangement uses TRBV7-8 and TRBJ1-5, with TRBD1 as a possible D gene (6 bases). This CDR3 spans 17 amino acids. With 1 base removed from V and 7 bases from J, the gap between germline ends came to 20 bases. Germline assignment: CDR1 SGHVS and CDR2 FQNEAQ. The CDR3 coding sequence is TGTGCCAGCAGCTTAGTGATGACAGGCGTCGTTGGGCAGCCCCAGCATTTT. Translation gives CASSLVMTGVVGQPQHF.